The 16 T cell receptor beta chains given below trace back to one sample, sequenced in a study of control samples from healthy donors and cancer patients (dated by TCRdb to the early 2020s). Libraries were built with the immunoSEQ multiplex PCR assay. As stored in TCRdb, this immuneACCESS dataset retains in-frame rearrangements with V and J assigned. A fraction of the clones does not appear; measured against another copy, unresolved V genes explain less than half of the discrepancy, and the remainder lacks a known reason. The sample yields about 120,000 clones; 70% to 90% were counted once. The ten largest clones represent over 2% of the sample. The material sequenced was blood. The receptor set was obtained from a woman in her seventies in good health.

The genes are TRBV20-1 and TRBJ1-5; D ambiguous. Germline CDR1 DFQATT, CDR2 SNEGSKA (reference sequence). The CDR3 is made up of 13 amino acids. With 3 bases removed from V and 5 bases from J, the gap between germline ends came to 11 bases. The CDR3 DNA sequence: TGCAGTGCTAGTTCATCAGCAGATCAGCCCCAGCATTTT. Amino acids: CSASSSADQPQHF.

This clone is a singleton in its sample. The chain is built from TRBV15 and TRBJ1-5; a weak D match, TRBD1 (5 bases). CDR3 length equals 16 residues. Trimming cost V 2 bases and J 3 bases, with 14 bases left between them. Germline V lookup: CDR1 LNHNV, CDR2 YYDKDF (reference sequence). CDR3 amino acids: CATSRKIDSSNQPQHF. CDR3 DNA: TGTGCCACCAGCAGAAAAATCGACAGTTCCAATCAGCCCCAGCATTTT.

The rearrangement links TRBV2 to TRBJ2-2, with 10 bases identical to TRBD1. The CDR3 is made up of 17 amino acids. V lost 6 bases, J lost 7 bases, and 14 bases stayed unmatched. CDR1 and CDR2 (germline): SNHLY, FYNNEI. CDR3 protein: CASRRLPGQGSGGELFF. As DNA, the CDR3 is TGTGCCAGCAGGAGACTACCGGGACAGGGGAGCGGCGGGGAGCTGTTTTTT.

The chain employs TRBV7-3 and TRBJ2-3; D perhaps matches TRBD1 (6 bases). The CDR3 totals 17 residues. V lost 0 bases and J 4 bases, leaving 17 bases between the germline ends. Germline assignment: CDR1 SGHTA and CDR2 FQGTGA. DNA for the CDR3: TGTGCCAGCAGCTTAACCCCGACCCTTCCAGGGGCAGATACGCAGTATTTT. Translating gives CASSLTPTLPGADTQYF.

The chain joins TRBV5-1 to TRBJ2-1, with 7 positions matching TRBD2. Germline V gene sequence: CDR1 SGHRS, CDR2 YFSETQ. This CDR3 comprises 12 residues. The junction had 4 bases not matched to a gene; V was cut back by 4 bases and J by 9 bases. The CDR3 sequence: CASSPGGGEQFF. CDR3 DNA sequence: TGCGCCAGCAGCCCTGGGGGGGGTGAGCAGTTCTTC.

The chain combines TRBV18 with TRBJ2-2; no clear D gene. The CDR3 contains 14 residues. Trimming took 6 bases from V and 1 from J, leaving 9 bases between them. Germline V CDR1 and CDR2: KGHSH, LQKENI. This CDR3 reads CASSPVLNTGELFF. Here the CDR3 DNA reads TGTGCCAGCTCCCCGGTTCTGAACACCGGGGAGCTGTTTTTT.

The V gene is TRBV5-6, the J gene TRBJ1-6; TRBD1 matches at 7 bases. The CDR3 covers 14 residues. V was pared by 5 bases and J by 7 bases, with 6 bases of the junction left unmatched. CDR1 and CDR2 (germline): SGHDT, YYEEEE. The CDR3 DNA is TGTGCCAGCAGACCCAGGGGGAGGAATTCACCCCTCCACTTT. It specifies CASRPRGRNSPLHF.

J is TRBJ2-3 and V is TRBV9; TRBD1 matches at 8 bases. The CDR3 is made up of 14 amino acids. Germline assignment: CDR1 SGDLS and CDR2 YYNGEE. The junction had 9 bases not matched to a gene; V was cut back by 6 bases and J by 6 bases. CDR3 bases: TGTGCCAGCAATACCCAGGGGGCTTCTGATACGCAGTATTTT. It is translated as CASNTQGASDTQYF.

CDR3 residues: CASSYSLRTGVSPLHF. The CDR3 DNA reads as TGTGCCAGCAGTTACTCGTTGAGGACAGGGGTATCACCCCTCCACTTT. The chain recombines TRBV6-5 with TRBJ1-6, with 9 bases lining up with TRBD1. CDR1 and CDR2 from the germline V gene are MNHEY and SVGAGI. The CDR3 extends over 16 amino acids. After removal of 0 bases from V and 10 bases from J, the junction contained 7 bases not matched to a gene.

This chain uses TRBV7-9 with TRBJ1-6, with 7 bases lining up with TRBD1. In germline, CDR1 is SEHNR, CDR2 FQNEAQ (reference sequence). The length of the CDR3 is 15 residues. The J segment lost 9 bases and the V segment lost 6 bases, leaving 11 bases of the junction unmatched. The CDR3 sequence: CASSLPRDRGSPLHF. The CDR3 DNA is TGTGCCAGCAGTCTCCCCCGGGACAGAGGTTCACCCCTCCACTTT.

CDR3 nucleotide sequence: TGTGCCAGCAGCGTCTCAGAGCGGGGGGGGGAGACCCAGTACTTC. Amino acid sequence: CASSVSERGGETQYF. The chain is built from TRBV11-2 and TRBJ2-5; 10 nucleotides match TRBD2. Germline V gene data show CDR1 as SGHAT and CDR2 as FQNNGV. The CDR3 consists of 15 residues. V shed 5 bases, J shed 5 bases, and the junction held 8 bases outside the gene matches.

V usage is TRBV5-1 and J usage is TRBJ2-5; tentatively, D is TRBD1 (6 bases). This CDR3 is 14 amino acids long. Germline V lookup: CDR1 SGHRS, CDR2 YFSETQ. V was cut by 4 bases and J by 5 bases, with 15 bases left in between. The CDR3 DNA reads TGCGCCAGCAGCCCGGTAGGGGGACGGGAGACCCAGTACTTC. Amino acids: CASSPVGGRETQYF.

This rearrangement joins TRBV11-2 to TRBJ2-1; D gene unclear. V lost 4 bases to trimming and J lost 6 bases, with 10 bases between them. The CDR3 totals 13 residues. Germline V gene lookup returns CDR1 SGHAT and CDR2 FQNNGV. CDR3 residues: CASSSVTGNEQFF. CDR3 in DNA: TGTGCCAGCAGCTCCGTGACTGGCAATGAGCAGTTCTTC. Based on the CDR3 plus reference TRBV11-2 and TRBJ2-1, the full variable domain is EAGVAQSPRYKIIEKRQSVAFWCNPISGHATLYWYQQILGQGPKLLIQFQNNGVVDDSQLPKDRFSAERLKGVDSTLKIQPAKLEDSAVYLCASSSVTGNEQFFGPGTRLTVL.

This chain uses TRBV9 with TRBJ2-5; TRBD2 aligns across 10 bases. Germline V gives CDR1 SGDLS, CDR2 YYNGEE. The junction had 2 bases not matched to a gene; V was cut back by 3 bases and J by 3 bases. The CDR3 is 14 residues long. The DNA for the CDR3 is TGTGCCAGCAGCGCCGGACTAGCGGAAGAGACCCAGTACTTC. The encoded protein is CASSAGLAEETQYF.

The gene calls are TRBV27 and TRBJ1-1, with D maybe TRBD1 (5 bases). V lost 8 bases and J lost 5, with 12 bases in between. CDR3 length: 12 residues. CDR1 is MNHEY, CDR2 SMNVEV, per germline (reference sequence). As DNA, the CDR3 is TGTGCCAGCCGGGGGGTGGGGACTGAAGCTTTCTTT. Encoded protein: CASRGVGTEAFF.

This clone was recorded only once. The chain uses TRBV2 and TRBJ2-2; TRBD1 agrees at 7 bases. CDR1 and CDR2 (germline): SNHLY, FYNNEI. This CDR3 is 14 amino acids long. The V segment lost 7 bases and the J segment 1 base; nucleotides outside the gene matches: 3. The CDR3 sequence is CASKGTVNTGELFF. CDR3 DNA: TGTGCCAGCAAGGGGACAGTGAACACCGGGGAGCTGTTTTTT.